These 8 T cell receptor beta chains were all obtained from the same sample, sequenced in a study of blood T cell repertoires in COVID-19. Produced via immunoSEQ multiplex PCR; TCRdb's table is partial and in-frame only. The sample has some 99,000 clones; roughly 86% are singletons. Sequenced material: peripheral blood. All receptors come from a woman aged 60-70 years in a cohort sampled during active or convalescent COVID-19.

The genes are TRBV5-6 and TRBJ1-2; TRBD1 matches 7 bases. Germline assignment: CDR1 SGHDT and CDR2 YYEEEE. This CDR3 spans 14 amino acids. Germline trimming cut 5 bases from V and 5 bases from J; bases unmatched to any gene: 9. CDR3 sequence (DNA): TGTGCCAGCAGGTCCGAGGGGGCGCGATATGGCTACACCTTC. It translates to CASRSEGARYGYTF.

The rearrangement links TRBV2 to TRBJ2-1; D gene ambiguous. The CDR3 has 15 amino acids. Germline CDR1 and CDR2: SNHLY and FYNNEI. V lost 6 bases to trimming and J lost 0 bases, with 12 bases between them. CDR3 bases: TGTGCCAGCAGCATAGCCGATAGCTCCTACAATGAGCAGTTCTTC. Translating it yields CASSIADSSYNEQFF.

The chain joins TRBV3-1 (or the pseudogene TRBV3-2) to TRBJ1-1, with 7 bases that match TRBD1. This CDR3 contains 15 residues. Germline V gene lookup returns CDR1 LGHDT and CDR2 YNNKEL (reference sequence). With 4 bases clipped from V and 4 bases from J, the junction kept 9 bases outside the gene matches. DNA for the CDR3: TGTGCCAGCAGCCTGGGGATTGACAGGGTCACTGAAGCTTTCTTT. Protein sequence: CASSLGIDRVTEAFF.

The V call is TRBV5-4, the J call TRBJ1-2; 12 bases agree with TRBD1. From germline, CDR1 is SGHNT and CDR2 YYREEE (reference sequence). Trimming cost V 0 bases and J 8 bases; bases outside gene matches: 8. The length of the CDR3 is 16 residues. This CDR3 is CASSLAGQGASYGYTF. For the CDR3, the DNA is TGTGCCAGCAGCTTGGCGGGACAGGGGGCGTCGTACGGCTACACCTTC.

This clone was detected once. CDR3 nucleotide sequence: TGTGCCAGCAGGAGTACTAGCGGTGAGCAGTTCTTC. Its translation is CASRSTSGEQFF. The genes are TRBV4-2 and TRBJ2-1; 8 positions agree with TRBD2. The CDR3 loop spans 12 amino acids. Germline assignment: CDR1 LGHNA and CDR2 YNFKEQ. J was trimmed by 9 bases and V by 6 bases; bases with no gene match: 4.

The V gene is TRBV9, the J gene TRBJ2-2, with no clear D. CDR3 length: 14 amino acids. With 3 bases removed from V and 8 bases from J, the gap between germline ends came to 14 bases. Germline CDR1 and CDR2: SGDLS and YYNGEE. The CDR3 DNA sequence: TGTGCCAGCAGCGAAGTGAGGATTTCGGGGGAGCTGTTTTTT. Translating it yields CASSEVRISGELFF.

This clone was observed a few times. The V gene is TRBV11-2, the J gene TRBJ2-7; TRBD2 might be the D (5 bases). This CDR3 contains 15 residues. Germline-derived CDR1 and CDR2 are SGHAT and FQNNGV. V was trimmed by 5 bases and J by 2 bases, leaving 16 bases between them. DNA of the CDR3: TGTGCCAGCAGCCCGAAGCGGTACCGAGCCTACGAGCAGTACTTC. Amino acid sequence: CASSPKRYRAYEQYF.

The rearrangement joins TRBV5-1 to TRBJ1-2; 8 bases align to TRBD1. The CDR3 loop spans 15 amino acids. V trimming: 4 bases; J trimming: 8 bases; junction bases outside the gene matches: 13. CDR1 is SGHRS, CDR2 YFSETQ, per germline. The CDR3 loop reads CASSRGQGPTLGYTF. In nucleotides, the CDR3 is TGCGCCAGCAGCCGCGGACAGGGCCCGACTTTGGGCTACACCTTC.